This TCR beta chain appears in the sequencing data of a study of cytomegalovirus exposure and HLA in healthy donors. Study results and limitations: In a later analysis, common viral pathogens appeared linked to several of the most significant clusters.

These donors, healthy bone marrow donors, were studied. V lost 1 base and J lost 2, with 10 bases in between. The CDR3 covers 15 residues. Looked up from germline, CDR1 is SGHRS and CDR2 is YFSETQ. The PCR employed 60 Vbeta primers together with 13 Jbeta primers. Assay: immunoSEQ multiplex PCR; the TCRdb copy retains only in-frame clones and omits some. The sample contains 90,000 to 95,000 clones, around three quarters of which appear only once. This clone was recorded a few times. Its antigen is not known. The gene calls are TRBV5-1 and TRBJ1-5, with no clear D. Sequencing used PBMCs. The TCR was taken from a man in his thirties or forties in good health and CMV-seronegative. The CDR3 spells CASSLSGVGNQPQHF. CDR3 DNA: TGCGCCAGCAGCTTGAGCGGGGTCGGCAATCAGCCCCAGCATTTT.